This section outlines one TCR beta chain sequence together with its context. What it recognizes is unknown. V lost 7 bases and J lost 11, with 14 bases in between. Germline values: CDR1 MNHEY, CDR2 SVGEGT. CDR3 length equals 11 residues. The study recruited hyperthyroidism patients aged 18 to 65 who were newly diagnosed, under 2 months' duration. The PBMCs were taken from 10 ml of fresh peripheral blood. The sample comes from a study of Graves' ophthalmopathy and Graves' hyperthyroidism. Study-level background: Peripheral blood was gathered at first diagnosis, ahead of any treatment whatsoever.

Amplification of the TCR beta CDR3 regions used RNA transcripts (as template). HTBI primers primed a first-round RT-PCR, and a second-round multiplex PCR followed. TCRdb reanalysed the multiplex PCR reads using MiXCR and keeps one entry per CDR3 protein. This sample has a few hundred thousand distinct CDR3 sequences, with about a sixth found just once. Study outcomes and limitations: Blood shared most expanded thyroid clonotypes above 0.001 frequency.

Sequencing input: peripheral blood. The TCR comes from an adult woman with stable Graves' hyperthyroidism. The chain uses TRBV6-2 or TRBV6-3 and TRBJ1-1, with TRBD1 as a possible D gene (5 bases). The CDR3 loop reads CASILWGNAFF. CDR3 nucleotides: TGTGCCAGCATTCTCTGGGGGAACGCTTTCTTT.